Given below is one T cell receptor beta chain in context. The record originates from a study of blood T cell repertoires in COVID-19. On the study more broadly: COVID-19 samples from acute and convalescent phases originated in the United States, Italy and Spain. T cells, B-cell-depleted T cells, or PBMCs supplied cDNA or gDNA.

Original analysis: The assay estimated nucleated cells by amplifying reference gene primers. Sequencing used immunoSEQ multiplex PCR; TCRdb keeps in-frame clones, though not all of them. V, J and clone size are those of that table, while D and trimming were read from the DNA. Here the sample spans 250,000 to 300,000 clones, around 90% being singletons. Seattle participants joined during active infection and were tracked over time. With 5 bases removed from V and 8 bases from J, the gap between germline ends came to 16 bases. The CDR3 has 15 residues. Germline-derived CDR1 and CDR2 are SEHNR and FQNEAQ (reference sequence).

What was sequenced was peripheral blood. This receptor was taken from a woman aged 45-60 years with COVID-19, enrolled during active disease. This chain connects TRBV7-9 to TRBJ1-6; weak D call: TRBD1 (6 bases). CDR3 DNA sequence: TGTGCCAGCAGCCGTAAGGGGGATATACATTCACCCCTCCACTTT. This translates into CASSRKGDIHSPLHF.